The 2 T cell receptor beta chains in this list originate from one sample, sequenced in a study of T cell responses to AZD1222 COVID-19 vaccine. Only in-frame clones appear in the TCRdb table, and some are missing; sequencing was by immunoSEQ multiplex PCR. The sample holds about 130,000 clones, 90% to 95% seen once. The starting material was peripheral blood, obtained on day 0 of AZD1222 vaccination. These receptors all stem from an adult in good health.

The V call is TRBV7-8, the J call TRBJ1-6, with D hard to call. This CDR3 has 18 amino acids. V shed 5 bases and J shed 0 bases, with 17 bases lying between them. Germline CDR1 is SGHVS and CDR2 is FQNEAQ. CDR3 sequence: CASSTKGAYSSYNSPLHF. The CDR3 bases are TGTGCCAGCAGCACAAAGGGTGCCTACAGCTCCTATAATTCACCCCTCCACTTT. Using reference TRBV7-8 and TRBJ1-6 for the parts outside the CDR3, the full variable domain is GAGVSQSPRYKVAKRGQDVALRCDPISGHVSLFWYQQALGQGPEFLTYFQNEAQLDKSGLPSDRFFAERPEGSVSTLKIQRTQQEDSAVYLCASSTKGAYSSYNSPLHFGNGTRLTVT.

This rearrangement joins TRBV6-2 or TRBV6-3 to TRBJ1-5, with 7 bases matching TRBD1. Germline V gives CDR1 MNHEY, CDR2 SVGEGT. The CDR3 totals 15 residues. The V gene end was trimmed by 6 bases and the J gene end by 4 bases; junction bases not matched to a gene: 9. CDR3: CASSNRQGWNQPQHF. CDR3 DNA sequence: TGTGCCAGCAGCAATAGACAGGGTTGGAATCAGCCCCAGCATTTT.